Sequencing of this T cell receptor (beta chain) was carried out in a study of T cell responses to AZD1222 COVID-19 vaccine. CDR3 length: 19 residues. The junction had 17 bases not matched to a gene; V was cut back by 10 bases and J by 1 base. CDR1 LNHDA and CDR2 SQIVND come from the germline V gene (reference sequence). Notes on the study in general: The donor group comprised mostly white British people and more females; the analysis possibly underestimated clonal diversity.

Assay used: immunoSEQ multiplex PCR; TCRdb lists only in-frame clones, some missing. The sample lists around 120,000 clones, roughly 86% occurring once. A note on this clone: The target antigen is unknown.

Analysis merged second doses at about 4 or about 12 weeks. This material consisted of peripheral blood, taken 28 days after the second AZD1222 dose. The chain uses TRBV19 and TRBJ2-5; 14 nucleotides line up with TRBD2. This TCR was recovered from an adult who received the AZD1222 COVID-19 vaccine. The CDR3 protein is CATRMTSGGAGILQETQYF. In nucleotides, the CDR3 is TGTGCCACCAGAATGACTAGCGGGGGGGCCGGGATCCTCCAAGAGACCCAGTACTTC.